This is a list of T cell receptor beta chains from one sample in a study of memory CD4+ T cells and cytomegalovirus serostatus. Sequencing used immunoSEQ multiplex PCR; TCRdb keeps in-frame clones, though not all of them. This table holds roughly 50,000 clones, less than 85% found once. Sequencing used memory CD4+ T cells from blood. The receptor set was obtained from an adult in good health and CMV-seronegative. Both conserved end residues are part of each CDR3. Fields, in order: V gene, clone size, D gene, J gene, CDR3 DNA, CDR3 protein. The D gene is left open where the match is weak. Clone size is shown for a subset of rows, as once, few, many or a class of expanded clone.

v_call: TRBV2
clone_size: once
d_call: .
j_call: TRBJ1-4
cdr3_nt: TGTGCCAGCAGAGGCATATGGGGCAAGAGTGAAAAACTGTTTTTT
cdr3_aa: CASRGIWGKSEKLFF

v_call: TRBV11-2
clone_size: .
d_call: TRBD1
j_call: TRBJ1-1
cdr3_nt: TGTGCCAGCACAAGGACAGGGGTGAACACTGAAGCTTTCTTT
cdr3_aa: CASTRTGVNTEAFF

v_call: TRBV10-1
clone_size: .
d_call: TRBD1
j_call: TRBJ2-2
cdr3_nt: TGCGCCAGCAGTGACCCCGGGACAGGGGGCACCGGGGAGCTGTTTTTT
cdr3_aa: CASSDPGTGGTGELFF

v_call: TRBV27
clone_size: .
d_call: .
j_call: TRBJ1-2
cdr3_nt: TGTGCCAGCAGTTTATCGTTGGGGGTTGGCGGCTACACCTTC
cdr3_aa: CASSLSLGVGGYTF

v_call: TRBV19
clone_size: .
d_call: .
j_call: TRBJ2-7
cdr3_nt: TGTGCCAGTAGTATACAGGGCTACGAGCAGTACTTC
cdr3_aa: CASSIQGYEQYF

v_call: TRBV27
clone_size: few
d_call: .
j_call: TRBJ2-5
cdr3_nt: TGTGCCAGCAGTTTATCGCCCGCTCAAGAGACCCAGTACTTC
cdr3_aa: CASSLSPAQETQYF

v_call: TRBV9
clone_size: .
d_call: TRBD1
j_call: TRBJ2-2
cdr3_nt: TGTGCCAGCAGCGCAGGACAGGTTTACACCGGGGAGCTGTTTTTT
cdr3_aa: CASSAGQVYTGELFF

v_call: TRBV7-2
clone_size: .
d_call: .
j_call: TRBJ2-1
cdr3_nt: TGTGCCAGCAGGGGGGAGTTCTTCTACAATGAGCAGTTCTTC
cdr3_aa: CASRGEFFYNEQFF

v_call: TRBV5-8
clone_size: .
d_call: .
j_call: TRBJ2-5
cdr3_nt: TGTGCCAGCAGCTCCCGCCTAGCCGCTGAGACCCAGTACTTC
cdr3_aa: CASSSRLAAETQYF

v_call: TRBV7-6
clone_size: .
d_call: TRBD1
j_call: TRBJ2-7
cdr3_nt: TGTGCCAGCAGCTTAGCGATACCGAGGCCAGGGGGAGCCTACGAGCAGTACTTC
cdr3_aa: CASSLAIPRPGGAYEQYF

v_call: TRBV19
clone_size: .
d_call: .
j_call: TRBJ1-5
cdr3_nt: TGTGCCAGTAATCCTCCCGGGACCGGGCTTAATCAGCCCCAGCATTTT
cdr3_aa: CASNPPGTGLNQPQHF

v_call: TRBV5-4
clone_size: .
d_call: .
j_call: TRBJ2-4
cdr3_nt: TGTGCCAGCACCCCCACCCCGGGGAGCCTTCAGTACTTC
cdr3_aa: CASTPTPGSLQYF